Below, one TCR beta chain is given with its context. Its matching antigen is unknown. The data originate from a study of beta chain features in type 1 diabetes. Study results and caveats: Type 1 diabetes patients had VDJ junctions that carried fewer insertions and more deletions. For Type 1 diabetes patients, all four CD4+ subsets carried TCRB CDR3s that were moderately but significantly shorter.

Cell sorting via CD45RO/CCR7/CD25/CD127/CD95/CD27 was performed to obtain CD4+ naive, central memory, regulatory and stem cell-like memory cells. Losses at the gene ends were 1 base for V and 5 bases for J; bases not matched to a gene: 5. This CDR3 comprises 14 residues. The germline V gene encodes CDR1 GTSNPN and CDR2 SVGIG (reference sequence). The whole isolated RNA underwent reverse transcription, so sequencing captured expressed TCRB transcripts. The assay was immunoSEQ multiplex PCR, and TCRdb's table has in-frame clones only and misses some. The profile shows more than 300,000 clones, around 16% of them singletons.

The source of this sequence is a woman between 18 and 29 years old in good health. Source material: naive CD4+ T cells from blood. The V call is TRBV30, the J call TRBJ2-5; 9 nucleotides line up with TRBD1. CDR3 nucleotides: TGTGCCTGGAGTGCCGGGACAGGGAGTGAGACCCAGTACTTC. It specifies CAWSAGTGSETQYF.